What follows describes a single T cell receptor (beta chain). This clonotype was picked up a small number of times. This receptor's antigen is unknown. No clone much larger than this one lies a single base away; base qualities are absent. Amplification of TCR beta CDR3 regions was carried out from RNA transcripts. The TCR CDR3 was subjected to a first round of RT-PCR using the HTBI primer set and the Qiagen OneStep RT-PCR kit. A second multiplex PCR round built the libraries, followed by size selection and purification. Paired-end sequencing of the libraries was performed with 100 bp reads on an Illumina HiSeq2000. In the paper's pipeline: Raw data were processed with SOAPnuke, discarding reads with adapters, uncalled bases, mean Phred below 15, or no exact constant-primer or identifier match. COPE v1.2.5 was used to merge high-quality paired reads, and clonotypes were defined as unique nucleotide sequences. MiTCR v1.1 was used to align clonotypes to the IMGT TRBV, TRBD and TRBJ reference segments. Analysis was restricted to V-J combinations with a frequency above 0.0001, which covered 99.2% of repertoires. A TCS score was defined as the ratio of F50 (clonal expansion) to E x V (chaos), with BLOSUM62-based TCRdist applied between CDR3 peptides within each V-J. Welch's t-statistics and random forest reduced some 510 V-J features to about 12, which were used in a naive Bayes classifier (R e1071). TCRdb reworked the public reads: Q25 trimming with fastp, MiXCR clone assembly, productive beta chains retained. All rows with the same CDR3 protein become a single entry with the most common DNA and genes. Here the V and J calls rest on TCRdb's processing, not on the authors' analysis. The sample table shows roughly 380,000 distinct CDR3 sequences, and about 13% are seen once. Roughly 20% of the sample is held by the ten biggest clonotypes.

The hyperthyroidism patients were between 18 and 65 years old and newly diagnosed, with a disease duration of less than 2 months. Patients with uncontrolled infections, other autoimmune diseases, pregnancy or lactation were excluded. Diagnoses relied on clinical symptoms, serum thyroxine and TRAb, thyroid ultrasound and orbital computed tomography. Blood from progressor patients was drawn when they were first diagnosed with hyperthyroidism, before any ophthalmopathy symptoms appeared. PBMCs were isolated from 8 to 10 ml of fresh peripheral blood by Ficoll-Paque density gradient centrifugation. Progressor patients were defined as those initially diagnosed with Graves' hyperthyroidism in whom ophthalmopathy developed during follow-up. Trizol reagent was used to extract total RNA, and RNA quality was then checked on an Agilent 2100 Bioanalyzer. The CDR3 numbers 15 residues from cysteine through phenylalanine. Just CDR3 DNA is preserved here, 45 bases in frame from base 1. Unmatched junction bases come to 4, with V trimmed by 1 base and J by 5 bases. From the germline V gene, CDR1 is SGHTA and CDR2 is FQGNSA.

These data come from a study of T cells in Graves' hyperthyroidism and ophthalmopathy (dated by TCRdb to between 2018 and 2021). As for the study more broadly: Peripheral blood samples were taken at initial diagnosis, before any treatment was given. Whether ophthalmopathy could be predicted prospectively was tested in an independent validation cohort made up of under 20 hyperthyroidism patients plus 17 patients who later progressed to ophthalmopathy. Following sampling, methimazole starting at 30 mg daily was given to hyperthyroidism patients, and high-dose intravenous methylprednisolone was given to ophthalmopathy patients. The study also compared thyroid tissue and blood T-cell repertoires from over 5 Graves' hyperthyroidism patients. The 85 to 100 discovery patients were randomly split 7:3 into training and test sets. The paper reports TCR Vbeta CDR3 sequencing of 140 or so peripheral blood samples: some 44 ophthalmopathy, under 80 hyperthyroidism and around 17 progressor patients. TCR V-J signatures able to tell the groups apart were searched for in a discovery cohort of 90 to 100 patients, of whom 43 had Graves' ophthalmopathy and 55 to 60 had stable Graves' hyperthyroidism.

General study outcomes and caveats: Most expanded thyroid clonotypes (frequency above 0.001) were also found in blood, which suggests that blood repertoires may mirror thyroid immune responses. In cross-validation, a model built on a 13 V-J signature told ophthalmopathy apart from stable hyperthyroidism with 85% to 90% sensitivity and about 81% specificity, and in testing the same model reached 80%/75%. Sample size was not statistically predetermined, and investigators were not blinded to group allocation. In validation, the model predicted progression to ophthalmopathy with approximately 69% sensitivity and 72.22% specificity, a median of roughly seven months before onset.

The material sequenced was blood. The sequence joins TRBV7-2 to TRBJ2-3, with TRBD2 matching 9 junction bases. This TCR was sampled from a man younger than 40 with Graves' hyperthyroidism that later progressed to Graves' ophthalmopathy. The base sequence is TGTGCCAGCAGCTTAGGGCTAGCGGGGATAGATACGCAGTATTTT. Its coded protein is CASSLGLAGIDTQYF.